This T cell receptor beta chain derives from a study of PD-1 blockade in classical Hodgkin lymphoma. CDR3 length: 16 residues. V was trimmed by 2 bases and J by 0 bases, leaving 12 bases between them. Germline V gene sequence: CDR1 WSHSY, CDR2 SAAADI. Sequenced by immunoSEQ multiplex PCR; TCRdb stores in-frame clones only, minus some. The repertoire holds roughly 100,000 clones, with approximately 89% as singletons. Described time point: cycle 4 day 1 (C4D1), after more than five weeks of nivolumab. Each and every patient relapsed after autologous stem cell transplantation, and patients got differing brentuximab vedotin exposure.

The material sequenced was peripheral blood mononuclear cells (PBMCs), taken before the fourth cycle of nivolumab. The chain carries TRBV10-2 and TRBJ2-3; D gene ambiguous. The TCR sequence derives from a human donor with classical Hodgkin lymphoma. As DNA, the CDR3 is TGCGCCAGCAGTGAGGGTACTTGGGAAAGCACAGATACGCAGTATTTT. Protein: CASSEGTWESTDTQYF.